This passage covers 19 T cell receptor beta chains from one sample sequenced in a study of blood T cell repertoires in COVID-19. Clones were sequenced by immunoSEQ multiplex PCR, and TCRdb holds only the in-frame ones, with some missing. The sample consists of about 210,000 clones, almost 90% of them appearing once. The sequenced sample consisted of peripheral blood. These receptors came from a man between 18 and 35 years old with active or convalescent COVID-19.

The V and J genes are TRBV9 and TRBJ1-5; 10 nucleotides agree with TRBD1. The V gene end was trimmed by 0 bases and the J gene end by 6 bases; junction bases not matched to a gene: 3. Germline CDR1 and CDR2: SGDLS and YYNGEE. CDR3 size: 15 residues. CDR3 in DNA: TGTGCCAGCAGCGTAGGACAGGGGGCTGGTCAGCCCCAGCATTTT. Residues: CASSVGQGAGQPQHF.

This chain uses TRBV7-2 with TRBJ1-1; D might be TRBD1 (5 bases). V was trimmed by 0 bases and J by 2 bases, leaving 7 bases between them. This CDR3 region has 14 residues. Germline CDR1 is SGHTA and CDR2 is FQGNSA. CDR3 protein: CASSLAGGNTEAFF. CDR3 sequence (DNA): TGTGCCAGCAGCTTAGCGGGGGGAAACACTGAAGCTTTCTTT.

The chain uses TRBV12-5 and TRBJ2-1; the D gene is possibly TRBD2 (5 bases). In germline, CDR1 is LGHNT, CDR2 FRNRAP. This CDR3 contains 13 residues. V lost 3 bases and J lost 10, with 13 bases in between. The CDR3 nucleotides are TGTGCTAGTGGTTTAGAACGGGGAAAGGAGCAGTTCTTC. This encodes CASGLERGKEQFF.

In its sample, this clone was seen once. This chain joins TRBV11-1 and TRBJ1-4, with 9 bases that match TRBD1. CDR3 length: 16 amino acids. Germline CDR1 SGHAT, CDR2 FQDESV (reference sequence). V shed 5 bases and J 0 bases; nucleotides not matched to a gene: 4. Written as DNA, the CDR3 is TGTGCCAGCAGCCCGGGACAGGGTGCAACTAATGAAAAACTGTTTTTT. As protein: CASSPGQGATNEKLFF.

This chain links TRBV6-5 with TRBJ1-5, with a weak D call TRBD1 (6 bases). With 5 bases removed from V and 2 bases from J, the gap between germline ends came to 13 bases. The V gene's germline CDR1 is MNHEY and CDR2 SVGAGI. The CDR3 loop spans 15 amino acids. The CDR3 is CASSLDRMGNQPQHF. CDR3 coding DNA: TGTGCCAGCAGTCTTGACAGGATGGGCAATCAGCCCCAGCATTTT.

This chain's CDR3 is CASSLNEPGDNEQFF. The DNA for the CDR3 is TGTGCCAGTAGCCTGAACGAGCCGGGGGACAATGAGCAGTTCTTC. The V gene is TRBV19, the J gene TRBJ2-1; the D gene is possibly TRBD2 (6 bases). The length of the CDR3 is 15 residues. Germline CDR1 is LNHDA and CDR2 is SQIVND (reference sequence). Trimming removed 6 bases at V and 5 bases at J, with 17 bases between.

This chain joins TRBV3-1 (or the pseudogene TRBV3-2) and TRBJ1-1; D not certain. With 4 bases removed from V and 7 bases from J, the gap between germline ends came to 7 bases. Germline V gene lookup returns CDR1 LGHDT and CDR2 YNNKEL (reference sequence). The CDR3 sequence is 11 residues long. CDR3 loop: CASSRGLEAFF. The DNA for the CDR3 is TGTGCCAGCAGCCGTGGACTTGAAGCTTTCTTT.

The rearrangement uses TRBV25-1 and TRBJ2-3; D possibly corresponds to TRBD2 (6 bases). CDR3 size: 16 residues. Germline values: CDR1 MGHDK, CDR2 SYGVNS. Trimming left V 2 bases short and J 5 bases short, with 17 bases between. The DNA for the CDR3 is TGTGCCAGCAGTGAAATGACGGGAGTTGGGGAAGATACGCAGTATTTT. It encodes CASSEMTGVGEDTQYF.

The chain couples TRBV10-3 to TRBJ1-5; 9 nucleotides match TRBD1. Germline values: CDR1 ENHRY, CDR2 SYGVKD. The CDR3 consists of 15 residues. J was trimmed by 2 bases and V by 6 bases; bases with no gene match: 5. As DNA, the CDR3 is TGTGCCATCAGCCGGGACAGGGAGGGCAATCAGCCCCAGCATTTT. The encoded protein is CAISRDREGNQPQHF.

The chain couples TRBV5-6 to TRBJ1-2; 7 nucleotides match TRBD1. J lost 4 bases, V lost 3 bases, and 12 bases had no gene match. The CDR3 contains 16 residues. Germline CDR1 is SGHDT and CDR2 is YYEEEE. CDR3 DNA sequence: TGTGCCAGCAGCTGGGAAGGACAGGCCTCACGCTATGGCTACACCTTC. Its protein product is CASSWEGQASRYGYTF.

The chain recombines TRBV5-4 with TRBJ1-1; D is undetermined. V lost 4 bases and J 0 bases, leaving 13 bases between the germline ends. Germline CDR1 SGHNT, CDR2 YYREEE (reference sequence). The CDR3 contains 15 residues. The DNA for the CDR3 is TGTGCCAGCAGCGAGGGCAGCGTGATGAACACTGAAGCTTTCTTT. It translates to CASSEGSVMNTEAFF.

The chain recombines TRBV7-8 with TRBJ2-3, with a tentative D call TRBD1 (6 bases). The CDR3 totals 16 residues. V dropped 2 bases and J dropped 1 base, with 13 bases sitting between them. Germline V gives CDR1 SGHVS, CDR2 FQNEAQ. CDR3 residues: CASSLSRGKGTDTQYF. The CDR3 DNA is TGTGCCAGCAGCTTATCGAGGGGGAAGGGCACAGATACGCAGTATTTT.

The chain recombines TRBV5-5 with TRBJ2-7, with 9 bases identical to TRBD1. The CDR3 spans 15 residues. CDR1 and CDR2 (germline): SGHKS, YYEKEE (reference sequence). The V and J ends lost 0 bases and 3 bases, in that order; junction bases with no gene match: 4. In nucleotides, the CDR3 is TGTGCCAGCAGCTTGGCCCGGGGACAGGGCTACGAGCAGTACTTC. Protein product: CASSLARGQGYEQYF.

The CDR3 DNA follows: TGTGCCAGCAGCCGGACAGGGTCCTACACTGAAGCTTTCTTT. It yields the protein CASSRTGSYTEAFF. This chain connects TRBV7-9 to TRBJ1-1; 8 bases fit TRBD1. The germline CDR1 and CDR2 sequences are SEHNR and FQNEAQ (reference sequence). CDR3 size: 14 residues. J lost 3 bases, V lost 5 bases, and 5 bases had no gene match.

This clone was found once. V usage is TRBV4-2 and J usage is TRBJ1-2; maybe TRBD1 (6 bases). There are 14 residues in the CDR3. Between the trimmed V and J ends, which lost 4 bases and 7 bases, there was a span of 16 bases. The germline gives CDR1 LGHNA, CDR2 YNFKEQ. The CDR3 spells CASSRRAGEGGYTF. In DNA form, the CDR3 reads TGTGCCAGCAGCCGTAGGGCAGGGGAAGGTGGCTACACCTTC.

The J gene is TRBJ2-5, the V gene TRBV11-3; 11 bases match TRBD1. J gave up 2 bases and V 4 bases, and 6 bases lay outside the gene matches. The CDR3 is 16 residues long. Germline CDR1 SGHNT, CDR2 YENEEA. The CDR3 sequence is CASSWGTGGEQETQYF. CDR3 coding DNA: TGTGCCAGCAGCTGGGGGACAGGGGGTGAACAAGAGACCCAGTACTTC.

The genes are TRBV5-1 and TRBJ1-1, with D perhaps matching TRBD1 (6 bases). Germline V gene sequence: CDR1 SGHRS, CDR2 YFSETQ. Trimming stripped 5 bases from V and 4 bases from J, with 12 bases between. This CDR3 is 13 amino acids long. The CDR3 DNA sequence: TGCGCCAGCAGGGAACAGGGTTCCACTGAAGCTTTCTTT. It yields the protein CASREQGSTEAFF. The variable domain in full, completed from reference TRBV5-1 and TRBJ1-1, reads KAGVTQTPRYLIKTRGQQVTLSCSPISGHRSVSWYQQTPGQGLQFLFEYFSETQRNKGNFPGRFSGRQFSNSRSEMNVSTLELGDSALYLCASREQGSTEAFFGQGTRLTVV.

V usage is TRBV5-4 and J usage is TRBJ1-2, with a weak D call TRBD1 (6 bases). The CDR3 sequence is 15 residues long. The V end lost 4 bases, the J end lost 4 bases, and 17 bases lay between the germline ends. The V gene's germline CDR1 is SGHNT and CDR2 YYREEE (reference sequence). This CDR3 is CASSRTTGLVYGYTF. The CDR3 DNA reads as TGTGCCAGCAGCCGGACCACAGGGTTGGTCTATGGCTACACCTTC.

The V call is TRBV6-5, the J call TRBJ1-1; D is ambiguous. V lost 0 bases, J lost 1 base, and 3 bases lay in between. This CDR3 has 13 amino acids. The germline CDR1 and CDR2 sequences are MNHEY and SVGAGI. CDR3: CASSYSQNTEAFF. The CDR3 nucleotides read TGTGCCAGCAGTTACTCCCAGAACACTGAAGCTTTCTTT.